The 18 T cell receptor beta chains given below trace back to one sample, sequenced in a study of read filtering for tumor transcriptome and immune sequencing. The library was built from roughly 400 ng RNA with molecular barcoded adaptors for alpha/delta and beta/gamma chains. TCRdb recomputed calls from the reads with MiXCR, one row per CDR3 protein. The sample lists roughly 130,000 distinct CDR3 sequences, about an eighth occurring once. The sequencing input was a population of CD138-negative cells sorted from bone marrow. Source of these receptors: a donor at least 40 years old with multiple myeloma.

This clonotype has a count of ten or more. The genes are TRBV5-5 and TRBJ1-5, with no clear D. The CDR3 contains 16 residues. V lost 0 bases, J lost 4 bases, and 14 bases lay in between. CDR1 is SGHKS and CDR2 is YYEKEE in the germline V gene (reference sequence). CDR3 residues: CASSLGTGFVNQPQHF. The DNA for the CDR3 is TGTGCCAGCAGCTTGGGGACGGGCTTCGTTAATCAGCCCCAGCATTTT.

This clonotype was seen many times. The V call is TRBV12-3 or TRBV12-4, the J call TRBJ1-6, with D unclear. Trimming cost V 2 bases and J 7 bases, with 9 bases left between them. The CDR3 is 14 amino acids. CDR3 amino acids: CASSLMAGNSPLHF. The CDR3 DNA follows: TGTGCCAGCAGTTTAATGGCAGGAAATTCACCCCTCCACTTT.

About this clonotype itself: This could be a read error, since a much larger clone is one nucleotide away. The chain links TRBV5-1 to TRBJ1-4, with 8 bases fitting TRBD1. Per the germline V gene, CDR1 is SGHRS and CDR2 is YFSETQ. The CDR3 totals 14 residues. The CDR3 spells CASSPGGSNGKLFF. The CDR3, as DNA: TGCGCCAGCAGCCCAGGGGGCTCTAATGGAAAACTGTTTTTT.

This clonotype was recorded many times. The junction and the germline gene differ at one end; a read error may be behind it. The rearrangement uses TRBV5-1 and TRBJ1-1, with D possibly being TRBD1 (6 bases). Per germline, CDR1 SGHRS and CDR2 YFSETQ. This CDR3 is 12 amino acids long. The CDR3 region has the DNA TGCGCCAACAGCTTACAGGGCACTGAAGCTTTCTTT. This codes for CANSLQGTEAFF.

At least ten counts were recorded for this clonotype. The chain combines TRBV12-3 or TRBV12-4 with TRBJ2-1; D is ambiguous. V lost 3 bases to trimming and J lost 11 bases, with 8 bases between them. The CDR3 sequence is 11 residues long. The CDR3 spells CASSLAIKQFF. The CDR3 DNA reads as TGTGCCAGCAGTTTGGCTATAAAGCAGTTCTTC.

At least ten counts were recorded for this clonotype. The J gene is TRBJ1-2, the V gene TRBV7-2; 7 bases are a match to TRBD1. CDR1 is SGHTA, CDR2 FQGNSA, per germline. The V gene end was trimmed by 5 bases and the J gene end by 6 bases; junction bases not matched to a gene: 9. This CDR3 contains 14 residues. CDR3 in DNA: TGTGCCAGCAGCCCCCGGACAGGCAGGAATGGCTACACCTTC. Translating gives CASSPRTGRNGYTF.

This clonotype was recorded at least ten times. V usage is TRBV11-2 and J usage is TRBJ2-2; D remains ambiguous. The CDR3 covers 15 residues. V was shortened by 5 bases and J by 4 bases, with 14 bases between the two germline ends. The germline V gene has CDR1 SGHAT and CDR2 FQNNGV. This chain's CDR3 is CASSKLPRSTGELFF. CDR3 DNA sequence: TGTGCCAGCAGCAAGCTTCCCCGGTCCACCGGGGAGCTGTTTTTT.

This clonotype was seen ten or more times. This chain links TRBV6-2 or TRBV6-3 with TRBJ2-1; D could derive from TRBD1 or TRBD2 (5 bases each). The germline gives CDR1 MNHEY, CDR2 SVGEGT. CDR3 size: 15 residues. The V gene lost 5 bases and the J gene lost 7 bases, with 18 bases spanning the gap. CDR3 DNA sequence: TGTGCCAGCAGTGTGACGGGACCCCCCGAAAATGAGCAGTTCTTC. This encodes CASSVTGPPENEQFF.

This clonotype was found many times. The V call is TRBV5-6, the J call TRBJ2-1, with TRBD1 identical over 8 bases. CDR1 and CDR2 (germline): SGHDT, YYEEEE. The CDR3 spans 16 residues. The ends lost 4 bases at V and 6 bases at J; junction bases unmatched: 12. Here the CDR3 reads CASSPEPGGISNEQFF. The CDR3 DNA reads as TGTGCCAGCAGCCCCGAGCCAGGGGGCATAAGCAATGAGCAGTTCTTC.

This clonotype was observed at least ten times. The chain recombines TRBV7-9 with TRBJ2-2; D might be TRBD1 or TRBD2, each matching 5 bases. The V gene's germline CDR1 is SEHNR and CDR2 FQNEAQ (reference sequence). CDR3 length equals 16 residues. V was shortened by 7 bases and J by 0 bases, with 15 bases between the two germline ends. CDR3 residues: CASNHPGRPNTGELFF. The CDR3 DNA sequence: TGTGCCAGCAATCATCCGGGACGGCCGAACACCGGGGAGCTGTTTTTT.

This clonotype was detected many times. The DNA for the CDR3 is TGTGCCTGGAGCCGTCTTCTAAGGGGCCCCTACGAGCAGTACTTC. This codes for CAWSRLLRGPYEQYF. This chain uses TRBV30 with TRBJ2-7, with D maybe TRBD1 (5 bases). Looked up from germline, CDR1 is GTSNPN and CDR2 is SVGIG (reference sequence). With 3 bases removed from V and 2 bases from J, the gap between germline ends came to 17 bases. The CDR3 is 15 residues long.

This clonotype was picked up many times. CDR3 region: CASSLDSGAGNYGYTF. The CDR3 coding sequence is TGTGCCAGCAGCTTAGATTCAGGGGCAGGGAACTATGGCTACACCTTC. This chain connects TRBV7-6 to TRBJ1-2; D possibly corresponds to TRBD1 (6 bases). Germline V gives CDR1 SGHVS, CDR2 FNYEAQ. The CDR3 is 16 residues long. Trimming pared 1 base from V and 2 bases from J, leaving 14 bases between.

CDR3 in amino acids: CASSVGTGGTGELFF. In DNA, the CDR3 is TGCGCCAGCAGCGTCGGGACAGGGGGTACCGGGGAGCTGTTTTTT. This chain joins TRBV5-1 and TRBJ2-2; 11 bases align to TRBD1. The trim removed 4 bases at V and 5 bases at J, leaving 4 bases unmatched. The CDR3 is 15 amino acids. From germline, CDR1 is SGHRS and CDR2 YFSETQ.

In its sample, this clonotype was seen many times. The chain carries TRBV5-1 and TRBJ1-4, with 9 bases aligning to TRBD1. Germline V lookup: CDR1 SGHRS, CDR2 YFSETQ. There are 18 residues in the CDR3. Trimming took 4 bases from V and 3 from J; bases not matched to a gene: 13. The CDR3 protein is CASSIGTGQLRANEKLFF. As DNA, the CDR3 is TGCGCCAGCAGCATCGGGACAGGGCAGTTGCGCGCTAATGAAAAACTGTTTTTT.

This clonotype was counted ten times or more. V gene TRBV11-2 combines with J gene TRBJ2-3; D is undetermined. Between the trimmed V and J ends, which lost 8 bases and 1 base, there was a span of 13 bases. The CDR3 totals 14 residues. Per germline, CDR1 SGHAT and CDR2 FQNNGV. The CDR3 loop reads CASSLNVGTDTQYF. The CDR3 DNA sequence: TGTGCCAGCTCCCTGAACGTGGGCACAGATACGCAGTATTTT. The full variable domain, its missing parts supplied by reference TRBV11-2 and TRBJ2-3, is EAGVAQSPRYKIIEKRQSVAFWCNPISGHATLYWYQQILGQGPKLLIQFQNNGVVDDSQLPKDRFSAERLKGVDSTLKIQPAKLEDSAVYLCASSLNVGTDTQYFGPGTRLTVL.

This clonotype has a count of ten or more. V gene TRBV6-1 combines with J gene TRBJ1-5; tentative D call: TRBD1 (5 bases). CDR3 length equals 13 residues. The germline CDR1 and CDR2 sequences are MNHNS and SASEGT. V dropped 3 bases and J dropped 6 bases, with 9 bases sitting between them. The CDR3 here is CASSDRGGQPQHF. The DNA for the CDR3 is TGTGCCAGCAGTGATAGGGGCGGTCAGCCCCAGCATTTT.

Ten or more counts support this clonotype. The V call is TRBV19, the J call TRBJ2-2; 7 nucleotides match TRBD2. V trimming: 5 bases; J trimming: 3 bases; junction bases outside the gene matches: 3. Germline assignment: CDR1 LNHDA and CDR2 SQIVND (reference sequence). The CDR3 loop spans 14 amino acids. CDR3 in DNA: TGTGCCAGTAGTCGGGAGGCGGACACCGGGGAGCTGTTTTTT. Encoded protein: CASSREADTGELFF. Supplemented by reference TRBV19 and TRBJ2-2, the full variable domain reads DGGITQSPKYLFRKEGQNVTLSCEQNLNHDAMYWYRQDPGQGLRLIYYSQIVNDFQKGDIAEGYSVSREKKESFPLTVTSAQKNPTAFYLCASSREADTGELFFGEGSRLTVL.

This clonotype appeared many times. This CDR3 reads CASSLGAGGLQGNEQFF. CDR3 nucleotides: TGTGCCAGCAGCTTAGGAGCGGGAGGGCTACAAGGGAATGAGCAGTTCTTC. The rearrangement uses TRBV7-6 and TRBJ2-1, with 10 positions matching TRBD2. The V gene's germline CDR1 is SGHVS and CDR2 FNYEAQ. V lost 1 base to trimming and J lost 7 bases; unmatched junction nucleotides: 10. The length of the CDR3 is 17 residues.